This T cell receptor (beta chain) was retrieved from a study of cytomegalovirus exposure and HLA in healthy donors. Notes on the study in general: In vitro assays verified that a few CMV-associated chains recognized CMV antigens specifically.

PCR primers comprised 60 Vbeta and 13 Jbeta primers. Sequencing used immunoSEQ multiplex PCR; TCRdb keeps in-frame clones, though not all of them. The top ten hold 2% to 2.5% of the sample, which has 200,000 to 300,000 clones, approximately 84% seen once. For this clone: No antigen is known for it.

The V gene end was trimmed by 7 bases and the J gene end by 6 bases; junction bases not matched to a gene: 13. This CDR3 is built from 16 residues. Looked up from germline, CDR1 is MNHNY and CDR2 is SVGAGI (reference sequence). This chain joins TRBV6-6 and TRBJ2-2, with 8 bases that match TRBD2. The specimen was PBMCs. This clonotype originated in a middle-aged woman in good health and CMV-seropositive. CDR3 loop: CASTQLTGGPSGELFF. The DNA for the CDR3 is TGTGCCAGCACCCAATTAACGGGAGGGCCCTCCGGGGAGCTGTTTTTT.